The 31 T cell receptor beta chains reported below all come from one sample, sequenced in a study of blood T cell repertoires in COVID-19. The repertoire was sequenced with immunoSEQ multiplex PCR; TCRdb's copy has only in-frame clones and lacks some. Among under 350,000 clones listed, roughly 89% were seen once. Material: peripheral blood. These receptors were obtained from a man in his forties with acute or convalescent COVID-19.

This chain links TRBV7-6 with TRBJ2-3; TRBD2 aligns across 7 bases. Germline V gives CDR1 SGHVS, CDR2 FNYEAQ. The CDR3 spans 16 residues. Losses at the gene ends were 5 bases for V and 2 bases for J; bases not matched to a gene: 10. The DNA of the CDR3 is TGTGCCAGCAGCCCTAATCTGCGGGGGTTCACAGATACGCAGTATTTT. It specifies CASSPNLRGFTDTQYF.

This rearrangement joins TRBV27 to TRBJ1-2; TRBD1 matches at 11 bases. CDR1 is MNHEY, CDR2 SMNVEV, per germline (reference sequence). The length of the CDR3 is 13 residues. V lost 6 bases to trimming and J lost 4 bases; unmatched junction nucleotides: 1. The CDR3 loop reads CASRGTGGYGYTF. In DNA, the CDR3 is TGTGCCAGCAGGGGGACAGGGGGCTATGGCTACACCTTC.

This chain joins TRBV5-8 and TRBJ2-3; TRBD2 agrees at 8 bases. V gave up 4 bases and J gave up 1 base; unmatched junction bases: 8. The CDR3 has 16 residues. The germline gives CDR1 SGHTS, CDR2 YDEGEE. CDR3 region: CASSSGGPLGTDTQYF. In nucleotides, the CDR3 is TGTGCCAGCAGCAGCGGGGGCCCTCTTGGCACAGATACGCAGTATTTT. Based on the CDR3 plus reference TRBV5-8 and TRBJ2-3, the full variable domain is EAGVTQSPTHLIKTRGQQATLRCSPISGHTSVYWYQQALGLGLQFLLWYDEGEERNRGNFPPRFSGRQFPNYSSELNVNALELEDSALYLCASSSGGPLGTDTQYFGPGTRLTVL.

CDR3 loop: CASSTSHMVSSYEQYF. CDR3 nucleotides: TGTGCCAGTAGTACTTCCCACATGGTGTCCTCCTACGAGCAGTACTTC. This rearrangement joins TRBV19 to TRBJ2-7; D is ambiguous. Per germline, CDR1 LNHDA and CDR2 SQIVND (reference sequence). V lost 4 bases to trimming and J lost 0 bases, with 16 bases between them. This CDR3 is built from 16 residues.

Written as DNA, the CDR3 is TGTGCCAGCAGTCCCGACAGGGCCTCCTACGAGCAGTACTTC. It translates to CASSPDRASYEQYF. The chain combines TRBV6-5 with TRBJ2-7; 7 bases are shared with TRBD1. Looked up from germline, CDR1 is MNHEY and CDR2 is SVGAGI. The length of the CDR3 is 14 residues. The V and J ends lost 5 bases and 0 bases, in that order; junction bases with no gene match: 4.

The V call is TRBV11-2, the J call TRBJ2-3; D unresolved. Trimming pared 1 base from V and 10 bases from J, leaving 12 bases between. CDR3 length: 13 residues. Germline V CDR1 and CDR2: SGHAT, FQNNGV. CDR3 DNA sequence: TGTGCCAGCAGCTTAGGCGGATCCTGGGCGCAGTATTTT. Its protein product is CASSLGGSWAQYF.

This chain connects TRBV6-1 to TRBJ1-2, with a tentative D call TRBD1 (5 bases). The CDR3 totals 14 residues. The germline gives CDR1 MNHNS, CDR2 SASEGT. Trimming removed 1 base from V and 4 bases from J, with 10 bases in between. The CDR3 region has the DNA TGTGCCAGCAGTGAAGTTGTAGGGGTCTATGGCTACACCTTC. This codes for CASSEVVGVYGYTF.

The rearrangement joins TRBV5-3 to TRBJ1-3; D gene uncertain. TRBV5-3 is marked as an open reading frame, function uncertain. This CDR3 is built from 16 residues. The V end was cut by 4 bases, the J end by 8 bases, with 22 bases between. The CDR3 DNA reads TGTGCCAGAAGCCACAACGACCGGTCCCTCGGGTACACCATATATTTT. Its translation is CARSHNDRSLGYTIYF.

This chain connects TRBV5-1 to TRBJ1-2, with D perhaps TRBD1 (5 bases). The CDR3 is made up of 14 amino acids. Trimming left V 3 bases short and J 4 bases short, with 13 bases between. Per germline, CDR1 SGHRS and CDR2 YFSETQ. CDR3 residues: CASSSMDISYGYTF. CDR3 DNA sequence: TGCGCCAGCAGCTCCATGGACATAAGCTATGGCTACACCTTC.

This clone has just a few counts. The chain couples TRBV14 to TRBJ2-7; D is perhaps TRBD1 (6 bases). The germline V and J ends were trimmed by 4 bases and 0 bases, with 22 bases remaining between them. From germline, CDR1 is SGHDN and CDR2 FVKESK. The CDR3 covers 18 residues. CDR3 protein: CASSRGQHRDTVSYEQYF. For the CDR3, the DNA is TGTGCCAGCAGCCGAGGACAACACCGGGACACCGTCTCCTACGAGCAGTACTTC.

The chain uses TRBV10-3 and TRBJ1-1, with D possibly matching TRBD1 (6 bases). The V and J ends lost 6 bases and 3 bases respectively, with 17 bases between them. Germline CDR1 and CDR2: ENHRY and SYGVKD. The CDR3 contains 15 residues. CDR3 DNA: TGTGCCATCAGCAACCCAGGGGTGACTGACACTGAAGCTTTCTTT. It translates to CAISNPGVTDTEAFF.

This clone showed up just once. The genes are TRBV20-1 and TRBJ1-3; the D is unclear. The CDR3 runs to 13 residues. Germline values: CDR1 DFQATT, CDR2 SNEGSKA (reference sequence). Trimming removed 3 bases from V and 4 bases from J, with 10 bases in between. The CDR3 DNA reads as TGCAGTGCTAGTACCGGGGAGGGAAACACCATATATTTT. Translated, it gives CSASTGEGNTIYF.

The CDR3 is CASSLTTGENTEAFF. CDR3 nucleotides: TGTGCCAGCAGCTTAACGACAGGGGAGAACACTGAAGCTTTCTTT. The genes are TRBV11-2 and TRBJ1-1, with 8 bases identical to TRBD1. V shed 2 bases and J 1 base; nucleotides not matched to a gene: 3. This CDR3 contains 15 residues. Per germline, CDR1 SGHAT and CDR2 FQNNGV.

The chain combines TRBV7-6 with TRBJ1-6, with TRBD1 matching over 7 bases. CDR3 length: 15 amino acids. V gave up 2 bases and J gave up 7 bases; unmatched junction bases: 5. The germline gives CDR1 SGHVS, CDR2 FNYEAQ. CDR3 residues: CASSLNRGLNSPLHF. The CDR3 DNA sequence: TGTGCCAGCAGCTTAAACAGGGGCCTCAATTCACCCCTCCACTTT.

The genes are TRBV15 and TRBJ1-1; D is ambiguous. Germline V lookup: CDR1 LNHNV, CDR2 YYDKDF (reference sequence). With 0 bases removed from V and 4 bases from J, the gap between germline ends came to 9 bases. The CDR3 spans 14 residues. CDR3 nucleotide sequence: TGTGCCACCAGCAGAGAGGCAGGTGGCACTGAAGCTTTCTTT. This codes for CATSREAGGTEAFF. The entire variable domain, with the rest obtained from reference TRBV15 and TRBJ1-1, is as follows: DAMVIQNPRYQVTQFGKPVTLSCSQTLNHNVMYWYQQKSSQAPKLLFHYYDKDFNNEADTPDNFQSRRPNTSFCFLDIRSPGLGDTAMYLCATSREAGGTEAFFGQGTRLTVV.

The rearrangement links TRBV20-1 to TRBJ2-7; TRBD1 agrees at 7 bases. The CDR3 sequence is 11 residues long. J gave up 5 bases and V 6 bases, and 4 bases lay outside the gene matches. Germline CDR1 reads DFQATT; CDR2 reads SNEGSKA (reference sequence). CDR3 sequence reads: CSAGTGDEQYF. CDR3 nucleotide sequence: TGCAGTGCCGGTACAGGGGACGAGCAGTACTTC.

The rearrangement joins TRBV5-6 to TRBJ1-3; a weak D match, TRBD1 (6 bases). Germline V lookup: CDR1 SGHDT, CDR2 YYEEEE. CDR3 length: 16 amino acids. Trimming took 5 bases from V and 0 from J, leaving 15 bases between them. CDR3 protein: CASRTGHPSSGNTIYF. The CDR3 region has the DNA TGTGCCAGCAGGACGGGACACCCGAGCTCTGGAAACACCATATATTTT.

The rearrangement links TRBV6-5 to TRBJ1-6, with 9 bases that match TRBD1. The ends lost 10 bases at V and 7 bases at J; junction bases unmatched: 5. CDR3 size: 13 residues. Looked up from germline, CDR1 is MNHEY and CDR2 is SVGAGI. The CDR3 DNA reads TGTGCCACCCGGGACAGGGAGAATTCACCCCTCCACTTT. Protein product: CATRDRENSPLHF.

This chain connects TRBV30 to TRBJ1-6, with TRBD1 identical over 8 bases. Losses at the gene ends were 3 bases for V and 7 bases for J; bases not matched to a gene: 17. This CDR3 has 18 amino acids. Germline loops: CDR1 GTSNPN, CDR2 SVGIG (reference sequence). The CDR3 is CAWSPRGTGLGVNSPLHF. As DNA, the CDR3 is TGTGCCTGGAGCCCTCGTGGGACAGGATTAGGGGTAAATTCACCCCTCCACTTT.

The chain is built from TRBV13 and TRBJ2-7; tentatively, D is TRBD2 (6 bases). CDR3 length equals 14 residues. Trimming stripped 4 bases from V and 3 bases from J, with 13 bases between. Germline CDR1 is PRHDT and CDR2 is FYEKMQ (reference sequence). This CDR3 reads CASSSGGPLYEQYF. CDR3 bases: TGTGCCAGCAGCTCCGGGGGACCCCTCTACGAGCAGTACTTC.

This clone was detected only once. The chain combines TRBV6-5 with TRBJ2-1; 10 bases line up with TRBD1. The CDR3 spans 14 residues. CDR1 and CDR2 from the germline V gene are MNHEY and SVGAGI. V was pared by 8 bases and J by 7 bases, with 8 bases of the junction left unmatched. The CDR3 DNA reads TGTGCCAGCTTGCCGGGACAGGGGCCGAATGAGCAGTTCTTC. It translates to CASLPGQGPNEQFF.

This chain joins TRBV19 and TRBJ1-2; TRBD1 aligns across 12 bases. The V gene end was trimmed by 2 bases and the J gene end by 0 bases; junction bases not matched to a gene: 7. This CDR3 spans 18 amino acids. The germline V gene has CDR1 LNHDA and CDR2 SQIVND (reference sequence). This chain's CDR3 is CASSIRDRGLSSNYGYTF. CDR3 DNA sequence: TGTGCCAGTAGTATAAGGGACAGGGGGCTATCATCTAACTATGGCTACACCTTC.

The chain combines TRBV4-1 with TRBJ1-4; 8 positions agree with TRBD1. Looked up from germline, CDR1 is MGHRA and CDR2 is YSYEKL. This CDR3 is 17 amino acids long. V shed 0 bases and J 8 bases; nucleotides not matched to a gene: 11. The CDR3 reads CASSQDSQGALGEKLFF. For the CDR3, the DNA is TGCGCCAGCAGCCAAGACTCCCAGGGGGCGCTCGGAGAAAAACTGTTTTTT.

The V gene is TRBV18, the J gene TRBJ1-3, with D perhaps matching TRBD1 (5 bases). Germline loops: CDR1 KGHSH, CDR2 LQKENI. CDR3 length: 16 residues. V was shortened by 5 bases and J by 0 bases, with 14 bases between the two germline ends. CDR3 bases: TGTGCCAGCTCAGCTCCGGGACTCTTCTCTGGAAACACCATATATTTT. It encodes CASSAPGLFSGNTIYF.

The V gene is TRBV27, the J gene TRBJ1-3; no clear D gene. Germline V gene lookup returns CDR1 MNHEY and CDR2 SMNVEV (reference sequence). The V end was cut by 3 bases, the J end by 4 bases, with 13 bases between. The CDR3 consists of 15 residues. The CDR3 is CASSLVAGEGNTIYF. The CDR3 DNA sequence: TGTGCCAGCAGTTTGGTAGCCGGGGAAGGAAACACCATATATTTT.

Turning to this clone: Other DNA sequences in this specimen translate into the identical CDR3. The chain has TRBV27 and TRBJ2-7; D might be TRBD1 (5 bases). Per germline, CDR1 MNHEY and CDR2 SMNVEV (reference sequence). The CDR3 runs 13 residues. Trimming took 5 bases from V and 0 from J, leaving 8 bases between them. The DNA of the CDR3 is TGTGCCAGCAGTCGGACATCCTCCTACGAGCAGTACTTC. Its translation: CASSRTSSYEQYF.

This chain uses TRBV6-2 or TRBV6-3 with TRBJ1-6; 10 bases align to TRBD1. The CDR3 is 17 residues long. CDR1 and CDR2 from the germline V gene are MNHEY and SVGEGT. The J segment lost 10 bases and the V segment lost 2 bases, leaving 11 bases of the junction unmatched. Here the CDR3 DNA reads TGTGCCAGCAGTTACGCGGGACAGGGGCTGGGAAAGTCACCCCTCCACTTT. Its protein is CASSYAGQGLGKSPLHF.

The V gene is TRBV27, the J gene TRBJ1-1; D not certain. V was pared by 2 bases and J by 5 bases, with 15 bases between. CDR3 length: 15 amino acids. Germline V gene lookup returns CDR1 MNHEY and CDR2 SMNVEV (reference sequence). CDR3 DNA: TGTGCCAGCAGTTTAACCCCCCTAGGCGGGACTGAAGCTTTCTTT. It encodes CASSLTPLGGTEAFF.

This clone was detected only once. V and J are TRBV12-3 or TRBV12-4 and TRBJ1-1, with a weak D call TRBD1 (6 bases). This CDR3 has 13 amino acids. The ends were cut back, 5 bases at V and 5 bases at J, with 12 bases in the middle. The CDR3 nucleotides are TGTGCCAGCAGTGCCACTCAGGGGACTGAAGCTTTCTTT. Translation gives CASSATQGTEAFF.

The chain is built from TRBV6-6 and TRBJ1-2, with TRBD1 matching 7 bases. The V gene end was trimmed by 4 bases and the J gene end by 4 bases; junction bases not matched to a gene: 9. CDR3 size: 15 residues. CDR1 and CDR2 from the germline V gene are MNHNY and SVGAGI (reference sequence). In nucleotides, the CDR3 is TGTGCCAGCAGTTCAATTAGACAGGGTAGCTATGGCTACACCTTC. This encodes CASSSIRQGSYGYTF.

This chain uses TRBV19 with TRBJ2-4; D unresolved. The length of the CDR3 is 14 residues. CDR1 is LNHDA, CDR2 SQIVND, per germline (reference sequence). V was shortened by 0 bases and J by 0 bases, with 3 bases between the two germline ends. This chain's CDR3 is CASSIELAKNIQYF. In DNA form, the CDR3 reads TGTGCCAGTAGTATAGAACTAGCCAAAAACATTCAGTACTTC.